This T cell receptor (beta chain) derives from a study of T cells in localized non-small cell lung cancer. CDR3 length: 12 amino acids. Germline loops: CDR1 MNHGY, CDR2 SAAAGT. Relative to its sample, this clone is medium-sized. Its ends do not fully match the called genes, so a read error is possible. Repertoires were generated with immunoSEQ multiplex PCR, while TCRdb's copy carries only in-frame clones and drops some. The data hold roughly 950 clones, with 30% to 40% observed a single time. The chain has TRBV6-8 and TRBJ1-1; D not certain. This TCR was sampled from a female donor at least 60 years old with stage I lung adenocarcinoma. The sample was normal lung tissue next to the tumor, taken before any cancer treatment. The CDR3 loop reads CAISSGNTEAFF. Written as DNA, the CDR3 is TGTGCCATCAGTTCAGGGAACACTGAAGCTTTCTTT.